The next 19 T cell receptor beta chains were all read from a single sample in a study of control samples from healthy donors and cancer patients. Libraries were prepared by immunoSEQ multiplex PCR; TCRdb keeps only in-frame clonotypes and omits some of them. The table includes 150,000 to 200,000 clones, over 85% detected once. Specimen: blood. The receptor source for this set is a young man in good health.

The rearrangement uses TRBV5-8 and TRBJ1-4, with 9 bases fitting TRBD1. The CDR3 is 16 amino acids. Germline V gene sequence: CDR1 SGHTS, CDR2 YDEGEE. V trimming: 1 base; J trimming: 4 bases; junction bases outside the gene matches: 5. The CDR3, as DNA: TGTGCCAGCAGCTTGTATGTGGGACAGGGTAATGAAAAACTGTTTTTT. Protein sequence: CASSLYVGQGNEKLFF.

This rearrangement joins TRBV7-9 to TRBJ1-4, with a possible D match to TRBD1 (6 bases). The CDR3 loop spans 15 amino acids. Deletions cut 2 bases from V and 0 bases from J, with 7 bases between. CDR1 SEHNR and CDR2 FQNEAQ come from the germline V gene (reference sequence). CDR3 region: CASSLRTATNEKLFF. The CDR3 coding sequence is TGTGCCAGCAGCTTAAGGACAGCAACTAATGAAAAACTGTTTTTT.

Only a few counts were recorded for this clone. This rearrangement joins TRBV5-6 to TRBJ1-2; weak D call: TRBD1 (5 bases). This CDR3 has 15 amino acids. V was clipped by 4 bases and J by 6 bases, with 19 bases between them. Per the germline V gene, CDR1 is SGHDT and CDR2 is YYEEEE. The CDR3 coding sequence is TGTGCCAGCAGCCATGGGGGGACGGGGATCGATGGCTACACCTTC. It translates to CASSHGGTGIDGYTF.

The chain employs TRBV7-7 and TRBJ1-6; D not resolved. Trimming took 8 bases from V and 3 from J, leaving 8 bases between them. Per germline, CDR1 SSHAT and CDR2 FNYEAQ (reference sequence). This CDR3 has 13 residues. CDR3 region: CASGRDYNSPLHF. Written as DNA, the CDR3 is TGTGCCAGCGGAAGAGACTATAATTCACCCCTCCACTTT. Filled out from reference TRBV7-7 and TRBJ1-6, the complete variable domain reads GAGVSQSPRYKVTKRGQDVTLRCDPISSHATLYWYQQALGQGPEFLTYFNYEAQPDKSGLPSDRFSAERPEGSISTLTIQRTEQRDSAMYRCASGRDYNSPLHFGNGTRLTVT.

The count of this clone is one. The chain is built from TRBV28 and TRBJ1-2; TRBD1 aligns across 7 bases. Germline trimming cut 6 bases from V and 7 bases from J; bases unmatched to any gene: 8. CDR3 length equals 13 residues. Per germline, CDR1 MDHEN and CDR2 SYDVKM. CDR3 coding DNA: TGTGCCAGCAGGGTGGGACAGCGGCGTGGCTACACCTTC. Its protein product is CASRVGQRRGYTF.

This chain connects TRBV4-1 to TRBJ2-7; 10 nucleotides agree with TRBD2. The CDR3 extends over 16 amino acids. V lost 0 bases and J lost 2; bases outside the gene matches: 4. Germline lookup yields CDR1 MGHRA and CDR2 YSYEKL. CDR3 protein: CASSQDSLAGTYEQYF. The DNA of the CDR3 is TGCGCCAGCAGCCAAGATTCACTAGCGGGAACCTACGAGCAGTACTTC.

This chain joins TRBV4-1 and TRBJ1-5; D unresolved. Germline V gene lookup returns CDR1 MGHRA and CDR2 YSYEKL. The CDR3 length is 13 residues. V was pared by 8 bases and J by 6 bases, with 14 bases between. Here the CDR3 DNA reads TGCGCCAGCGGCCCTCGCACGGGTCAGCCCCAGCATTTT. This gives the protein CASGPRTGQPQHF.

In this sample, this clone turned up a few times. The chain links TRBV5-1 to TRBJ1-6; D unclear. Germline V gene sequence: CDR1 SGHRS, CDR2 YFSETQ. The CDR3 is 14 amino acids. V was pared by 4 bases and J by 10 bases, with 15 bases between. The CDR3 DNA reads TGCGCCAGCAGCCCCGGTTGGCCTGGCTCACCCCTCCACTTT. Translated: CASSPGWPGSPLHF.

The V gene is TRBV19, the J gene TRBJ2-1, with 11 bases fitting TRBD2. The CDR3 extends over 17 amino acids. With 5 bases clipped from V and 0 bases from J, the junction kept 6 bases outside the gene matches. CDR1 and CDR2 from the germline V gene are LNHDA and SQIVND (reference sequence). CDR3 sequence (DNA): TGTGCCAGTAGTCTCGGACTAGCGGGCAGCTCCTACAATGAGCAGTTCTTC. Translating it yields CASSLGLAGSSYNEQFF.

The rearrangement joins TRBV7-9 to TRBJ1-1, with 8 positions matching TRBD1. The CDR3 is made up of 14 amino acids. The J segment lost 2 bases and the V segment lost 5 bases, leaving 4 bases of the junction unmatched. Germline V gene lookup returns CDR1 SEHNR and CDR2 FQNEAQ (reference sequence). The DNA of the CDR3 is TGTGCCAGCAGCATCGGACAGGGCAACACTGAAGCTTTCTTT. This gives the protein CASSIGQGNTEAFF.

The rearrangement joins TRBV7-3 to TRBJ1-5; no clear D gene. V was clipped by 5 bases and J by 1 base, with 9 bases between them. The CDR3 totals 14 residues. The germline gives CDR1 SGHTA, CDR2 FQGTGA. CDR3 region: CASSLDGSNQPQHF. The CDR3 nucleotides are TGTGCCAGCAGCCTGGACGGGAGCAATCAGCCCCAGCATTTT.

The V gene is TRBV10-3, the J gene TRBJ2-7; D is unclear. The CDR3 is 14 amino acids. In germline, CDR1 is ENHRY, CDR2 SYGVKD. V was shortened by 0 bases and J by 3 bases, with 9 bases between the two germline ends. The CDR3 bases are TGTGCCATCAGTGAGTCGAACACCCTCTACGAGCAGTACTTC. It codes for CAISESNTLYEQYF.

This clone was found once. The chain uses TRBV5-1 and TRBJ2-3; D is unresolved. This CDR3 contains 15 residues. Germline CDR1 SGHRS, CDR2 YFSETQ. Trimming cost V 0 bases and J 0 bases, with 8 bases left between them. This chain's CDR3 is CASSLEWSSTDTQYF. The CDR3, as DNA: TGCGCCAGCAGCTTGGAGTGGAGTAGCACAGATACGCAGTATTTT.

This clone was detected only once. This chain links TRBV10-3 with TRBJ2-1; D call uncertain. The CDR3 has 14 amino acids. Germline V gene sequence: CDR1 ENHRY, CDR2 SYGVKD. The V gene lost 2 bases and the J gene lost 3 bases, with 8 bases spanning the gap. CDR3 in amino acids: CAISEQDYYNEQFF. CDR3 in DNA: TGTGCCATCAGTGAGCAAGATTACTACAATGAGCAGTTCTTC.

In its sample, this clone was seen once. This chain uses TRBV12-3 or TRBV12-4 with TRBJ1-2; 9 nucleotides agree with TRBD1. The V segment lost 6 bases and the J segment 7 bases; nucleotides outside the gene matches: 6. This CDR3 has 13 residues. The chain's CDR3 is CASSLQGASGYTF. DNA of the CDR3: TGTGCCAGCAGCTTACAGGGGGCCAGTGGCTACACCTTC.

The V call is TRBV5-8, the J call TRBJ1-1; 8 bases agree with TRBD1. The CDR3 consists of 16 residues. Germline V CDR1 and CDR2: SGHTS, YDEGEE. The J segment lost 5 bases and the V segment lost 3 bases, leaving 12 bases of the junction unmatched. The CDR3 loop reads CASSSRQGPEGTEAFF. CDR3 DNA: TGTGCCAGCAGCTCCCGACAGGGGCCCGAAGGGACTGAAGCTTTCTTT.

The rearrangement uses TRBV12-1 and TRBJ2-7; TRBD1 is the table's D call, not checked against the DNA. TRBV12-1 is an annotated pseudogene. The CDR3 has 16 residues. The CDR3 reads CASTTPTGNWGYEQYF. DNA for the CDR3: TGTGCCAGCACCACTCCTACAGGGAATTGGGGTTACGAGCAGTACTTC.

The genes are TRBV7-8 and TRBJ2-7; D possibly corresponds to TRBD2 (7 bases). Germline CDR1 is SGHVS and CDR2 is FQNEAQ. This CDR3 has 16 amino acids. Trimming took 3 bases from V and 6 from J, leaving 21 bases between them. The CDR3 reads CASSFLGGPLGREQYF. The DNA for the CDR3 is TGTGCCAGCAGCTTCCTCGGGGGGCCCCTAGGTCGCGAGCAGTACTTC. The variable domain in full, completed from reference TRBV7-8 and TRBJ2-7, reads GAGVSQSPRYKVAKRGQDVALRCDPISGHVSLFWYQQALGQGPEFLTYFQNEAQLDKSGLPSDRFFAERPEGSVSTLKIQRTQQEDSAVYLCASSFLGGPLGREQYFGPGTRLTVT.

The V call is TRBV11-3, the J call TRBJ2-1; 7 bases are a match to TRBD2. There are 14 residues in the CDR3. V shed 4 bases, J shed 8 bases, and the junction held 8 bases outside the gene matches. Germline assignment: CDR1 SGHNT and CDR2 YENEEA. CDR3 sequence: CASSSSSGVYEQFF. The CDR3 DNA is TGTGCCAGCAGCTCGTCGAGCGGGGTCTATGAGCAGTTCTTC. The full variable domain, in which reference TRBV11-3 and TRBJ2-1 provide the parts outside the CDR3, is EAGVVQSPRYKIIEKKQPVAFWCNPISGHNTLYWYLQNLGQGPELLIRYENEEAVDDSQLPKDRFSAERLKGVDSTLKIQPAELGDSAVYLCASSSSSGVYEQFFGPGTRLTVL.